Included here is one T cell receptor beta chain sequence, with context. Its antigen is unknown. All donors were Caucasian adults living in Nashville, Tennessee. The sample comes from a study of shared clonotypes between healthy human individuals. Study outcomes and limitations: At large depth, rarefaction still showed sorted-subset sequencing to be incomplete.

Deep was the level at which the assay was run. Evenly divided among several immunoSEQ plates was the genomic DNA of each subset. The data were produced by immunoSEQ multiplex PCR, yet TCRdb's version contains in-frame clones alone and is incomplete. This sample yields about 1 million clones, of which around 78% are seen a single time; approximately 0.5% belongs to the top ten. Sequencing used memory CD4+ T cells from PBMCs. The subset is: CD45RA-negative fraction. This sequence was found in a man younger than 30 in good health. Some clones in this sample may be carry-over from other donors' samples.

Here the CDR3 reads CASSENMVSGRQFF. The CDR3 nucleotides read TGCGCCAGCAGTGAGAATATGGTGTCGGGGAGGCAGTTCTTC. The rearrangement uses TRBV10-1 and TRBJ2-1, with D perhaps matching TRBD2 (5 bases). CDR3 length equals 14 residues. V was shortened by 2 bases and J by 12 bases, with 17 bases between the two germline ends. Germline V CDR1 and CDR2: WNHNN, SYGVQD (reference sequence).